A single sample is the source of the 10 T cell receptor beta chains below, sequenced in a study of Ad26.COV2.S vaccination and SARS-CoV-2 variants. The table came from immunoSEQ multiplex PCR; TCRdb's copy has only in-frame clones and leaves some out. Here the sample spans about 460,000 clones, roughly nine tenths being singletons. Treatment reported: roughly 18 received Ad26.COV2.S at low or high dose, single or two shots; 5 received placebo; per-sample allocation not given. The study sampled participants on day 63 after the first vaccine or placebo injection. The sample in question was peripheral blood, obtained in a trial of Ad26.COV2.S vaccine versus placebo. All receptors come from a person between 18 and 59 years old who received the Ad26.COV2.S COVID-19 vaccine or a placebo.

The chain links TRBV2 to TRBJ2-7; D not certain. Trimming removed 6 bases at V and 5 bases at J, with 14 bases between. This CDR3 is built from 13 residues. Looked up from germline, CDR1 is SNHLY and CDR2 is FYNNEI. The chain's CDR3 is CASSLIGAHEQYF. The CDR3 DNA reads TGTGCCAGCAGCCTTATAGGCGCCCACGAGCAGTACTTC.

The chain is built from TRBV11-2 and TRBJ1-6, with 10 bases that match TRBD1. The germline gives CDR1 SGHAT, CDR2 FQNNGV. V lost 8 bases to trimming and J lost 7 bases; unmatched junction nucleotides: 8. The CDR3 contains 15 residues. The CDR3 sequence: CASSRPGQGNSPLHF. The CDR3 region has the DNA TGTGCCAGCTCTAGGCCGGGACAGGGGAATTCACCCCTCCACTTT.

The chain links TRBV6-5 to TRBJ2-5, with D unclear. This CDR3 is built from 12 residues. V was clipped by 10 bases and J by 5 bases, with 14 bases between them. From germline, CDR1 is MNHEY and CDR2 SVGAGI. DNA for the CDR3: TGTGCCATCCCGCATTTCCAGGAGACCCAGTACTTC. It yields the protein CAIPHFQETQYF.

J is TRBJ2-7 and V is TRBV3-1 (or the pseudogene TRBV3-2); perhaps TRBD1 as D (7 bases). This CDR3 spans 15 amino acids. The V end was cut by 4 bases, the J end by 3 bases, with 16 bases between. CDR1 is LGHDT, CDR2 YNNKEL, per germline (reference sequence). The CDR3 DNA sequence: TGTGCCAGCAGCCTTAGGAGGGACAGCTACTACGAGCAGTACTTC. Protein product: CASSLRRDSYYEQYF.

This chain links TRBV7-9 with TRBJ1-1, with TRBD1 matching 11 bases. The length of the CDR3 is 15 residues. V was clipped by 3 bases and J by 3 bases; unmatched bases: 3. Germline V gene lookup returns CDR1 SEHNR and CDR2 FQNEAQ (reference sequence). CDR3 amino acids: CASSFSGQGDTEAFF. CDR3 nucleotide sequence: TGTGCCAGCAGCTTCTCGGGACAGGGGGACACTGAAGCTTTCTTT.

Here the CDR3 reads CASSLGGGGYTF. Here the CDR3 DNA reads TGTGCCAGCAGCTTAGGGGGCGGTGGCTACACCTTC. V usage is TRBV7-9 and J usage is TRBJ1-2, with a tentative D call TRBD1 (5 bases). The CDR3 loop spans 12 amino acids. Germline V gene sequence: CDR1 SEHNR, CDR2 FQNEAQ (reference sequence). V was clipped by 1 base and J by 7 bases, with 7 bases between them.

The chain employs TRBV5-8 and TRBJ1-5, with D unresolved. This CDR3 region has 13 residues. V dropped 5 bases and J dropped 2 bases, with 8 bases sitting between them. Germline V gene data show CDR1 as SGHTS and CDR2 as YDEGEE. The CDR3 nucleotides read TGTGCCAGCAGAAGATGGGGCAATCAGCCCCAGCATTTT. Protein: CASRRWGNQPQHF.

This chain links TRBV4-1 with TRBJ1-6; maybe TRBD1 (5 bases). Trimming cost V 3 bases and J 10 bases, with 19 bases left between them. The CDR3 runs 16 residues. Germline loops: CDR1 MGHRA, CDR2 YSYEKL. This chain's CDR3 is CASSHPGTTRGSPLHF. CDR3 in DNA: TGCGCCAGCAGCCACCCCGGGACTACTCGAGGCTCACCCCTCCACTTT.

Only one count was recorded for this clone. The chain recombines TRBV27 with TRBJ2-7, with D unresolved. Germline V gene sequence: CDR1 MNHEY, CDR2 SMNVEV (reference sequence). The CDR3 covers 14 residues. Trimming removed 3 bases from V and 0 bases from J, with 9 bases in between. CDR3 amino acids: CASSLSVVSYEQYF. In nucleotides, the CDR3 is TGTGCCAGCAGTTTGTCAGTCGTCTCCTACGAGCAGTACTTC.

The rearrangement joins TRBV11-2 to TRBJ2-1; D is uncertain. CDR1 SGHAT and CDR2 FQNNGV come from the germline V gene. The CDR3 is 16 amino acids. V was clipped by 4 bases and J by 0 bases, with 13 bases between them. The CDR3, as DNA: TGTGCCAGCAGCTCCACCCATTATACCTCCTACAATGAGCAGTTCTTC. Amino acid sequence: CASSSTHYTSYNEQFF.